This T cell receptor (beta chain) is from a study of blood T cell repertoires in COVID-19 (dated by TCRdb to the early 2020s). Concerning the study at large: Collaborator samples came from the United States, Italy and Spain and covered acute and convalescent phases of COVID-19. The prospective study material was composed of cDNA or gDNA derived from T cells, B-cell-depleted T cells, or PBMCs. Deeply sampled blood TCRbeta repertoires from subjects exposed to, actively infected with, or recovered from COVID-19 were included in the dataset. The repertoires were released in a freely available public database intended as a resource for research on the immune response to SARS-CoV-2. Samples came from the ongoing ImmuneRACE study (first 160 participants) plus 1,254 subjects from 6 global collaborators. Sample metadata almost always included a de-identified subject ID, COVID-19 status, age in years and sex. Where available, HLA class I and class II types were obtained from metadata supplied by the sample provider rather than from assay-based typing. The investigation overall reported the following: The quantity of clinical and demographic metadata differed by source and by participant and was supplied without curation.

TCRbeta CDR3 regions were amplified from genomic DNA using the immunoSEQ Assay, a bias-controlled multiplex PCR. Per the original workflow: The number of nucleated cells in each sample was estimated from the amplification of reference gene primers within the assay. To quantify the absolute abundance of each unique TCRbeta CDR3 rearrangement, sequence reads were collapsed and filtered. For each sample, productive Simpson clonality was calculated as the square root of Simpson's diversity index over productive rearrangements. As stored in TCRdb, this immuneACCESS dataset retains in-frame rearrangements with V and J assigned. A fraction of the clones does not appear; measured against another copy, unresolved V genes explain less than half of the discrepancy, and the remainder lacks a known reason. Clonal size and the V and J genes are those of that table, whereas D and trimming came from the DNA. The sample contains around 70,000 clones, roughly 77% of them found a single time. 8% to 10% of the sample lies in the top ten.

The CDR3 starts with the cysteine, ends with the phenylalanine, and has 14 residues. Only the CDR3 DNA stays, 42 bases, in frame from base 1. The germline V gene yields SGHTA for CDR1 and FQGNSA for CDR2. V gives up 2 bases and J gives up 4 bases, and the segment between their germline ends measures 10 bases. Whole blood was collected in K2EDTA tubes by collaborating institutions according to the institutions' own protocols. For TCRbeta analysis, collaborators shipped samples in one of three forms: frozen whole blood, isolated PBMCs, or DNA extracted from either of those sample types. Points on this clone: Its antigen remains unidentified. Base qualities are not provided; no much larger clone lies one nucleotide away.

What was sequenced was peripheral blood. This receptor chain uses TRBV7-2 and TRBJ2-3; too little of a D gene remains to name it. This clonotype was sampled from a human donor in a cohort sampled during active COVID-19. The CDR3 protein is CASSLSRGADTQYF. At the DNA level, the sequence is TGTGCCAGCAGCTTATCCCGTGGAGCAGATACGCAGTATTTT.